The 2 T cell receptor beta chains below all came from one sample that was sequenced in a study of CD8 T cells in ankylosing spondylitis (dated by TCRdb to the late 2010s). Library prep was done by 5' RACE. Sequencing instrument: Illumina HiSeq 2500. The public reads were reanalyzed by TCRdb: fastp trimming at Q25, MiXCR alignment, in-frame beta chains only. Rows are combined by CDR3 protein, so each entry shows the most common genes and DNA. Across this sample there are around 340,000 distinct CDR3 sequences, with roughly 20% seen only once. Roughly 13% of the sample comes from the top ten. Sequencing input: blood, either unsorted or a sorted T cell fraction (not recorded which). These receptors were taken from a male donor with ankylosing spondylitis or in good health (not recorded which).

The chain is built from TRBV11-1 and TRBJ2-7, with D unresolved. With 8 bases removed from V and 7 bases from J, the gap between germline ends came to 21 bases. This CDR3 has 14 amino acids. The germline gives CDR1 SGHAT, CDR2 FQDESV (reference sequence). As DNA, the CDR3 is TGTGCCAGCTCCCCCCCGGCCGCGGAGAGGGAGCAGTACTTC. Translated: CASSPPAAEREQYF.

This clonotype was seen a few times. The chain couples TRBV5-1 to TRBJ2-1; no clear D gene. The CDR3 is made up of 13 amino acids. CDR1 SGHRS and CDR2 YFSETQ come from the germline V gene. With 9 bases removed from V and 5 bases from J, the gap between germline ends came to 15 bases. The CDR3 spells CATKTVDHNEQFF. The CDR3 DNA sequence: TGCGCCACGAAGACTGTCGACCACAATGAGCAGTTCTTC.